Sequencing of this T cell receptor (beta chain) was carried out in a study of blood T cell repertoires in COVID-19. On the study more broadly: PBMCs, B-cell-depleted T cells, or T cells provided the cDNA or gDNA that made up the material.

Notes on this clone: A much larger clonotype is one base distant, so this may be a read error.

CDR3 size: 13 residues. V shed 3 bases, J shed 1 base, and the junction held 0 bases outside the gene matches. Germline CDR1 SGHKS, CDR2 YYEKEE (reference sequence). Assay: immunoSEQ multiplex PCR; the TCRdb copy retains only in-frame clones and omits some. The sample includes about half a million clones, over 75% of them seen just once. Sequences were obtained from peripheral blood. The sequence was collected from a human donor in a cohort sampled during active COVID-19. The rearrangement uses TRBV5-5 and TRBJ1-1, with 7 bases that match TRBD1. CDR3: CASSWDRNTEAFF. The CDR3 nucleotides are TGTGCCAGCAGCTGGGACAGGAACACTGAAGCTTTCTTT.